This entry lists 10 T cell receptor beta chains sequenced from one sample in a study of cytomegalovirus exposure and HLA in healthy donors. The PCR contained 60 Vbeta and 13 Jbeta primers. Assay: immunoSEQ multiplex PCR; the TCRdb copy retains only in-frame clones and omits some. The table shows under 200,000 clones, with roughly 85% occurring only once. The sample was PBMCs. The receptors here all came from a woman between 45 and 65 years old in good health and CMV-seronegative.

The chain joins TRBV15 to TRBJ2-5, with 7 bases identical to TRBD1. Germline CDR1 is LNHNV and CDR2 is YYDKDF (reference sequence). This CDR3 spans 15 amino acids. V lost 0 bases, J lost 5 bases, and 6 bases stayed unmatched. CDR3 loop: CATSRDTGAGETQYF. The CDR3 region has the DNA TGTGCCACCAGCAGAGATACAGGGGCAGGGGAGACCCAGTACTTC. The whole variable domain, filled in from reference TRBV15 and TRBJ2-5, reads DAMVIQNPRYQVTQFGKPVTLSCSQTLNHNVMYWYQQKSSQAPKLLFHYYDKDFNNEADTPDNFQSRRPNTSFCFLDIRSPGLGDTAMYLCATSRDTGAGETQYFGPGTRLLVL.

The V and J genes are TRBV6-1 and TRBJ1-2; 11 nucleotides line up with TRBD1. The ends lost 11 bases at V and 8 bases at J; junction bases unmatched: 13. The CDR3 is 14 amino acids. The germline CDR1 and CDR2 sequences are MNHNS and SASEGT. Written as DNA, the CDR3 is TGTGCCGTGGCTTTGGACAGGGGGCGCGGAGGCTACACCTTC. This translates into CAVALDRGRGGYTF.

This rearrangement joins TRBV6-4 to TRBJ2-1; a weak D match, TRBD2 (5 bases). Germline V gene sequence: CDR1 MRHNA, CDR2 SNTAGT. V was cut by 3 bases and J by 9 bases, with 27 bases left in between. The CDR3 has 18 amino acids. This CDR3 reads CASSERTTGLSLTAEQFF. The CDR3 DNA is TGTGCCAGCAGTGAACGAACCACCGGACTGTCCCTGACGGCTGAGCAGTTCTTC.

The V call is TRBV5-1, the J call TRBJ2-7, with 12 bases identical to TRBD2. CDR3 length equals 20 residues. J was trimmed by 3 bases and V by 0 bases; bases with no gene match: 16. Germline V gene data show CDR1 as SGHRS and CDR2 as YFSETQ. The CDR3 loop is CASSLGSWETSGREFYEQYF. The CDR3 DNA sequence: TGCGCCAGCAGCTTGGGCTCGTGGGAGACTAGCGGGAGAGAGTTCTACGAGCAGTACTTC.

The chain is built from TRBV18 and TRBJ2-7; D is unclear. The CDR3 is made up of 12 amino acids. Germline lookup yields CDR1 KGHSH and CDR2 LQKENI. V shed 3 bases and J shed 0 bases, with 3 bases lying between them. CDR3 region: CASSPYSYEQYF. The CDR3 DNA reads as TGTGCCAGCTCACCCTACTCCTACGAGCAGTACTTC.

V usage is TRBV6-4 and J usage is TRBJ2-3, with D unresolved. The CDR3 loop spans 13 amino acids. Trimming took 1 base from V and 8 from J, leaving 10 bases between them. In germline, CDR1 is MRHNA, CDR2 SNTAGT. CDR3: CASSDLSRSTQYF. CDR3 DNA: TGTGCCAGCAGTGACTTGTCGAGAAGTACGCAGTATTTT.

J is TRBJ1-2 and V is TRBV14, with D possibly being TRBD1 (5 bases). This CDR3 spans 15 amino acids. The germline CDR1 and CDR2 sequences are SGHDN and FVKESK. Deletions cut 1 base from V and 6 bases from J, with 15 bases between. CDR3 amino acids: CASSQVLGRGNGYTF. CDR3 sequence (DNA): TGTGCCAGCAGCCAAGTTCTGGGACGGGGGAATGGCTACACCTTC.

The rearrangement joins TRBV28 to TRBJ2-7; TRBD2 might be the D (5 bases). CDR3 length: 14 residues. Looked up from germline, CDR1 is MDHEN and CDR2 is SYDVKM. Trimming took 5 bases from V and 4 from J, leaving 15 bases between them. The CDR3 loop is CASSPVRTLYEQYF. The CDR3 DNA reads TGTGCCAGCAGTCCTGTCCGGACTCTTTACGAGCAGTACTTC.

This clone was picked up a small number of times. Other DNA variants within this sample encode the same CDR3. The CDR3 sequence: CASSLGGTGNEKLFF. The CDR3 bases are TGTGCCAGCAGCTTGGGGGGGACAGGGAATGAAAAACTGTTTTTT. The V and J genes are TRBV7-9 and TRBJ1-4; 9 nucleotides align to TRBD1. CDR1 SEHNR and CDR2 FQNEAQ come from the germline V gene (reference sequence). The CDR3 length is 15 residues. The junction had 4 bases not matched to a gene; V was cut back by 3 bases and J by 5 bases.

The rearrangement joins TRBV11-2 to TRBJ1-1, with TRBD1 matching over 7 bases. CDR1 and CDR2 (germline): SGHAT, FQNNGV. Trimming cost V 2 bases and J 7 bases; bases outside gene matches: 4. This CDR3 region has 13 residues. The CDR3, as DNA: TGTGCCAGCAGCTTACGGACAGGTCTTGAAGCTTTCTTT. As protein: CASSLRTGLEAFF. Based on the CDR3 plus reference TRBV11-2 and TRBJ1-1, the full variable domain is EAGVAQSPRYKIIEKRQSVAFWCNPISGHATLYWYQQILGQGPKLLIQFQNNGVVDDSQLPKDRFSAERLKGVDSTLKIQPAKLEDSAVYLCASSLRTGLEAFFGQGTRLTVV.